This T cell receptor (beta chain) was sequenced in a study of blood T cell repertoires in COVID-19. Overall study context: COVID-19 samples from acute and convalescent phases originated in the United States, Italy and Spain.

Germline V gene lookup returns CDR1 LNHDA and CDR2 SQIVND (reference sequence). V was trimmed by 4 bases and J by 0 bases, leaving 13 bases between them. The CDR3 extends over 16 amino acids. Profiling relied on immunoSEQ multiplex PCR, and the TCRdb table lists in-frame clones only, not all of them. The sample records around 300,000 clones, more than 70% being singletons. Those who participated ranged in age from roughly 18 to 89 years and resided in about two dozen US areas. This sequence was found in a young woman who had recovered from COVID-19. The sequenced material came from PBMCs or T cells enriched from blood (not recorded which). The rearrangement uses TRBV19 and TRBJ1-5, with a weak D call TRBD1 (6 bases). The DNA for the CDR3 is TGTGCCAGTAGTAGGACAGACCTTTATAGCAATCAGCCCCAGCATTTT. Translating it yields CASSRTDLYSNQPQHF.